A single sample gave rise to the 29 T cell receptor beta chains below, sequenced in a study of cytomegalovirus exposure and HLA in healthy donors. Sequencing was performed with immunoSEQ multiplex PCR; in TCRdb, only in-frame clones are kept and a portion is missing. The sample has about 120,000 clones, around 89% seen once. The specimen sequenced was PBMCs. These receptors originate from a man younger than 35 in good health and CMV-seronegative.

The chain recombines TRBV5-1 with TRBJ2-2; D gene ambiguous. This CDR3 is 15 amino acids long. Germline V CDR1 and CDR2: SGHRS, YFSETQ. The V end was cut by 0 bases, the J end by 3 bases, with 9 bases between. The CDR3 DNA is TGCGCCAGCAGCTTGGACAGACCTGACACCGGGGAGCTGTTTTTT. This gives the protein CASSLDRPDTGELFF.

V is TRBV6-5 and J is TRBJ1-1, with D unclear. Germline-derived CDR1 and CDR2 are MNHEY and SVGAGI. The CDR3 has 12 residues. V was trimmed by 8 bases and J by 0 bases, leaving 7 bases between them. CDR3 DNA: TGTGCCAGCCGGGATTTGAACACTGAAGCTTTCTTT. As protein: CASRDLNTEAFF.

This rearrangement joins TRBV7-8 to TRBJ2-3; D is perhaps TRBD2 (6 bases). V was clipped by 0 bases and J by 4 bases, with 8 bases between them. This CDR3 spans 14 amino acids. Looked up from germline, CDR1 is SGHVS and CDR2 is FQNEAQ. The CDR3 here is CASSLAGRPDTQYF. CDR3 nucleotides: TGTGCCAGCAGCTTAGCCGGGAGACCAGATACGCAGTATTTT.

This chain joins TRBV5-1 and TRBJ2-3, with 10 bases fitting TRBD2. The germline V gene encodes CDR1 SGHRS and CDR2 YFSETQ. CDR3 size: 14 residues. Trimming at V came to 4 bases and at J to 4 bases, leaving 3 bases not matched to a gene. The CDR3 DNA reads TGCGCCAGCAGCGCGGGACTAGCGTCAGATACGCAGTATTTT. Translation: CASSAGLASDTQYF.

A single count supports this clone. The CDR3 region is CASSVSQAETQYF. The CDR3 nucleotides are TGTGCCAGCAGTGTGTCACAGGCGGAGACCCAGTACTTC. The chain couples TRBV6-1 to TRBJ2-5, with D possibly being TRBD1 (5 bases). V lost 4 bases and J 5 bases, leaving 11 bases between the germline ends. The CDR3 totals 13 residues. Germline V gene data show CDR1 as MNHNS and CDR2 as SASEGT.

The rearrangement links TRBV28 to TRBJ1-5; no reliable D call. Germline values: CDR1 MDHEN, CDR2 SYDVKM. The CDR3 is 16 amino acids. V shed 3 bases and J shed 0 bases, with 12 bases lying between them. The CDR3 sequence: CASSFISGPSNQPQHF. CDR3 sequence (DNA): TGTGCCAGCAGTTTCATTTCAGGTCCTAGCAATCAGCCCCAGCATTTT. Full variable domain (remainder filled in from reference TRBV28 and TRBJ1-5): DVKVTQSSRYLVKRTGEKVFLECVQDMDHENMFWYRQDPGLGLRLIYFSYDVKMKEKGDIPEGYSVSREKKERFSLILESASTNQTSMYLCASSFISGPSNQPQHFGDGTRLSIL.

The chain combines TRBV5-6 with TRBJ2-2; D may be TRBD1 (5 bases). This CDR3 region has 13 residues. Germline values: CDR1 SGHDT, CDR2 YYEEEE. V gave up 0 bases and J gave up 5 bases, with 5 bases separating them. This CDR3 is CASSLDRTGELFF. In DNA, the CDR3 is TGTGCCAGCAGCTTGGACAGGACCGGGGAGCTGTTTTTT.

CDR3: CAISEVSGGEQFF. The CDR3 nucleotides are TGTGCCATCAGTGAGGTCTCTGGCGGCGAGCAGTTCTTC. The V call is TRBV10-3, the J call TRBJ2-1; D is uncertain. V shed 2 bases and J shed 10 bases, with 12 bases lying between them. CDR3 length equals 13 residues. Germline assignment: CDR1 ENHRY and CDR2 SYGVKD.

The chain carries TRBV25-1 and TRBJ2-7; TRBD2 matches 10 bases. This CDR3 contains 16 residues. Germline V gene data show CDR1 as MGHDK and CDR2 as SYGVNS. V lost 3 bases to trimming and J lost 9 bases; unmatched junction nucleotides: 14. The CDR3 sequence: CASSDRFLAGENRQYF. DNA for the CDR3: TGTGCCAGCAGTGATCGATTCCTAGCGGGGGAAAATCGGCAGTACTTC.

V is TRBV7-2 and J is TRBJ1-6; 9 nucleotides agree with TRBD1. V lost 5 bases and J lost 7; bases outside the gene matches: 3. CDR1 SGHTA and CDR2 FQGNSA come from the germline V gene. The CDR3 contains 14 residues. The CDR3 DNA follows: TGTGCCAGCAGCGCGGGACAGGGAAATTCACCCCTCCACTTT. This gives the protein CASSAGQGNSPLHF.

This chain links TRBV5-3 with TRBJ1-1; 8 nucleotides align to TRBD1. TRBV5-3 is an ORF for which the function is uncertain. V trimming: 4 bases; J trimming: 4 bases; junction bases outside the gene matches: 9. CDR3 length: 15 amino acids. In nucleotides, the CDR3 is TGTGCCAGAAGCGGAAGGACAGGGTTGGGCACTGAAGCTTTCTTT. It codes for CARSGRTGLGTEAFF.

The chain joins TRBV7-9 to TRBJ1-6, with 7 bases aligning to TRBD1. Looked up from germline, CDR1 is SEHNR and CDR2 is FQNEAQ (reference sequence). This CDR3 has 14 residues. With 8 bases clipped from V and 6 bases from J, the junction kept 7 bases outside the gene matches. The CDR3 DNA is TGTGCCAGCCAGCCGGACAGGACTAATTCACCCCTCCACTTT. As protein: CASQPDRTNSPLHF.

CDR3 bases: TGTGCCAGCAGCGAGGTAGGGACTAGCGCATACAATGAGCAGTTCTTC. It specifies CASSEVGTSAYNEQFF. The rearrangement joins TRBV9 to TRBJ2-1; 10 nucleotides align to TRBD2. The V gene's germline CDR1 is SGDLS and CDR2 YYNGEE. V was clipped by 3 bases and J by 4 bases; unmatched bases: 7. The CDR3 is made up of 16 amino acids.

This clone was recorded a few times. The chain combines TRBV5-1 with TRBJ2-1; 9 nucleotides line up with TRBD2. The CDR3 is 14 amino acids. V was pared by 6 bases and J by 4 bases, with 5 bases of the junction left unmatched. Per the germline V gene, CDR1 is SGHRS and CDR2 is YFSETQ. The CDR3 DNA sequence: TGCGCCAGCACCGCGGGGGGGCCTTACAATGAGCAGTTCTTC. It specifies CASTAGGPYNEQFF.

The CDR3 DNA is TGTGCCAGCAGCTTGGACAGGGGTAATGAAAAACTGTTTTTT. The encoded protein is CASSLDRGNEKLFF. This chain connects TRBV7-9 to TRBJ1-4; 9 positions agree with TRBD1. The length of the CDR3 is 14 residues. Trimming removed 3 bases from V and 4 bases from J; junction bases left unmatched: 0. CDR1 and CDR2 from the germline V gene are SEHNR and FQNEAQ (reference sequence).

The count of this clone is one. The chain is built from TRBV30 and TRBJ1-4; a weak D match, TRBD1 (6 bases). The CDR3 extends over 14 amino acids. V lost 5 bases, J lost 0 bases, and 10 bases lay in between. Germline CDR1 GTSNPN, CDR2 SVGIG (reference sequence). The CDR3 bases are TGTGCCTGGGGGACAAGCGCAACTAATGAAAAACTGTTTTTT. It encodes CAWGTSATNEKLFF.

The chain recombines TRBV11-3 with TRBJ2-5; 13 nucleotides align to TRBD2. V shed 5 bases, J shed 4 bases, and the junction held 7 bases outside the gene matches. Per the germline V gene, CDR1 is SGHNT and CDR2 is YENEEA. This CDR3 region has 16 residues. CDR3 DNA: TGTGCCAGCAGCCCAGGACTAGCGGGAGTCGGAGAGACCCAGTACTTC. Its protein is CASSPGLAGVGETQYF.

The V call is TRBV28, the J call TRBJ2-6, with 10 bases matching TRBD1. The CDR3 runs 18 residues. Germline V CDR1 and CDR2: MDHEN, SYDVKM. J lost 1 base, V lost 9 bases, and 12 bases had no gene match. The CDR3 reads CASRPETGGVSGANVLTF. The CDR3 coding sequence is TGTGCCAGTAGACCTGAGACAGGGGGCGTTTCTGGGGCCAACGTCCTGACTTTC.

The chain carries TRBV30 and TRBJ1-1; D may be TRBD1 (6 bases). Germline assignment: CDR1 GTSNPN and CDR2 SVGIG (reference sequence). Trimming took off 1 base at V and 5 bases at J, with 17 bases between the two ends. The CDR3 length is 15 residues. The CDR3 DNA reads TGTGCCTGGAGTGCGAAGGGGGACCTAGGGACTGAAGCTTTCTTT. Translated, it gives CAWSAKGDLGTEAFF.

V and J are TRBV29-1 and TRBJ2-2, with 9 bases matching TRBD1. Germline V gene sequence: CDR1 SQVTM, CDR2 ANQGSEA. This CDR3 region has 13 residues. After removal of 6 bases from V and 6 bases from J, the junction contained 5 bases not matched to a gene. CDR3 loop: CSVQQGAAGELFF. CDR3 bases: TGCAGCGTACAACAGGGGGCGGCCGGGGAGCTGTTTTTT.

The rearrangement joins TRBV7-9 to TRBJ1-5; 7 bases align to TRBD1. J gave up 0 bases and V 4 bases, and 3 bases lay outside the gene matches. The CDR3 is 15 residues long. The germline V gene encodes CDR1 SEHNR and CDR2 FQNEAQ (reference sequence). As DNA, the CDR3 is TGTGCCAGCAGCTCGACAGGGATTAGCAATCAGCCCCAGCATTTT. Translating gives CASSSTGISNQPQHF.

This CDR3 is CASSPTWDSYEQYF. The CDR3 DNA sequence: TGTGCCAGCAGCCCGACGTGGGACAGCTACGAGCAGTACTTC. J is TRBJ2-7 and V is TRBV28, with TRBD1 identical over 7 bases. This CDR3 is built from 14 residues. Trimming removed 6 bases from V and 3 bases from J; junction bases left unmatched: 8. CDR1 is MDHEN and CDR2 is SYDVKM in the germline V gene.

The J gene is TRBJ2-1, the V gene TRBV4-3; unclear D gene. The V end was cut by 0 bases, the J end by 8 bases, with 11 bases between. CDR3 length: 14 amino acids. The germline gives CDR1 LGHNA, CDR2 YSLEER. This CDR3 is CASSQDRVGDEQFF. For the CDR3, the DNA is TGCGCCAGCAGCCAAGATCGGGTCGGTGATGAGCAGTTCTTC.

This CDR3 reads CAWSHTNTGELFF. The CDR3 DNA follows: TGTGCCTGGTCACACACAAACACCGGGGAGCTGTTTTTT. The chain is built from TRBV30 and TRBJ2-2; D gene uncertain. Trimming removed 5 bases from V and 2 bases from J, with 9 bases in between. The CDR3 loop spans 13 amino acids. CDR1 is GTSNPN and CDR2 is SVGIG in the germline V gene (reference sequence).

This chain uses TRBV11-2 with TRBJ2-3; D gene unclear. This CDR3 comprises 16 residues. Germline assignment: CDR1 SGHAT and CDR2 FQNNGV. Trimming pared 1 base from V and 3 bases from J, leaving 14 bases between. The CDR3: CASSLGVTSGTDTQYF. The CDR3 DNA follows: TGTGCCAGCAGCTTAGGTGTGACATCCGGAACAGATACGCAGTATTTT. The whole variable domain, remainder taken from reference TRBV11-2 and TRBJ2-3, is EAGVAQSPRYKIIEKRQSVAFWCNPISGHATLYWYQQILGQGPKLLIQFQNNGVVDDSQLPKDRFSAERLKGVDSTLKIQPAKLEDSAVYLCASSLGVTSGTDTQYFGPGTRLTVL.

This chain connects TRBV5-1 to TRBJ2-5, with TRBD1 matching 10 bases. The V and J ends lost 4 bases and 3 bases, in that order; junction bases with no gene match: 9. This CDR3 spans 16 amino acids. CDR1 and CDR2 from the germline V gene are SGHRS and YFSETQ. DNA for the CDR3: TGCGCCAGCAGCCGTTTTGTGGGGACAGGGGAAGAGACCCAGTACTTC. Encoded protein: CASSRFVGTGEETQYF.

J is TRBJ2-3 and V is TRBV7-6; D gene uncertain. The CDR3 loop spans 14 amino acids. Trimming took off 3 bases at V and 6 bases at J, with 13 bases between the two ends. Germline assignment: CDR1 SGHVS and CDR2 FNYEAQ. CDR3 DNA: TGTGCCAGCAGCTTCGTGGCCCCGCCGGATACGCAGTATTTT. Translated: CASSFVAPPDTQYF.

The chain couples TRBV11-2 to TRBJ1-3; 9 positions agree with TRBD1. With V trimmed by 5 bases and J by 0 bases, 5 bases remained unmatched. The CDR3 runs 16 residues. In germline, CDR1 is SGHAT, CDR2 FQNNGV. CDR3 sequence reads: CASSQLDRGSGNTIYF. The CDR3 coding sequence is TGTGCCAGCAGCCAATTGGACAGGGGCTCTGGAAACACCATATATTTT.

This clone showed up just once. The chain joins TRBV21-1 to TRBJ2-5; TRBD1, the table's D call, lacks a check against the DNA. TRBV21-1 is a pseudogene segment. The CDR3 spans 19 residues. The CDR3: CASSKILLGHKNAQETQYF. The CDR3 DNA reads TGTGCCAGCAGCAAAATACTACTGGGGCACAAAAACGCCCAAGAGACCCAGTACTTC.